The entry below describes one TCR beta chain. The target antigen is unknown. This entry belongs to a study of T-cell reconstitution after alpha-beta-depleted transplantation in children. Study-wide findings and caveats: After transplant, at about two months, alpha-beta T cells were reportedly derived from several hundred expanded graft clones.

Using unique molecular identifiers, the investigators prepared the TCRbeta library. Each CDR3 protein gets one entry after TCRdb re-called the PCR reads with MiXCR. The sample contains approximately 980,000 distinct CDR3 sequences, about 31% of which appear only once. The CDR3 contains 17 residues. The germline V gene has CDR1 MDHEN and CDR2 SYDVKM. V gave up 5 bases and J gave up 6 bases, with 23 bases separating them. This TCR derives from a boy younger than two who had a stem cell transplant for SCID, so the T cells may come from the graft donor. The sample was PBMCs, mostly from graft donor cells, taken 360 days after TCRalphabeta/CD19-depleted stem cell transplant. The rearrangement uses TRBV28 and TRBJ2-1, with D possibly matching TRBD1 (7 bases). CDR3 amino acids: CASSPSRGELGGNEQFF. CDR3 bases: TGTGCCAGCAGTCCCTCCAGGGGGGAACTCGGGGGCAATGAGCAGTTCTTC.